These 5 T cell receptor beta chains were sequenced from one sample in a study of T cell clonotyping in hematopoietic cell transplantation. The method was immunoSEQ multiplex PCR; TCRdb's version includes in-frame clones alone and lacks a portion of them. The sample has about 6,800 clones; 95% to 99% are singletons. Sequencing was performed on PBMCs, taken 30 days after allogeneic stem cell transplant. These receptors originate from a male patient aged 55 to 69 who had an allogeneic stem cell transplant from a related donor, so the T cells may come from the graft donor. Some clones in this sample may be carry-over from other donors' samples.

V gene TRBV5-4 combines with J gene TRBJ1-2; no definite D call. With 0 bases removed from V and 5 bases from J, the gap between germline ends came to 5 bases. The CDR3 totals 12 residues. Germline CDR1 reads SGHNT; CDR2 reads YYREEE (reference sequence). In DNA, the CDR3 is TGTGCCAGCAGCTTGGCCGGGTATGGCTACACCTTC. This translates into CASSLAGYGYTF.

The chain employs TRBV10-3 and TRBJ1-2, with D maybe TRBD1 (5 bases). The CDR3 has 13 amino acids. With 3 bases removed from V and 2 bases from J, the gap between germline ends came to 7 bases. Germline lookup yields CDR1 ENHRY and CDR2 SYGVKD. The CDR3 sequence: CAISDGGNYGYTF. CDR3 DNA: TGTGCCATCAGTGATGGGGGGAACTATGGCTACACCTTC.

The genes are TRBV29-1 and TRBJ1-4; D gene ambiguous. This CDR3 region has 15 residues. V lost 4 bases and J lost 3, with 15 bases in between. CDR1 is SQVTM, CDR2 ANQGSEA, per germline. The CDR3 DNA is TGCAGCGTTGCCCCCTACGGGCCGCCTAATGAAAAACTGTTTTTT. Residues: CSVAPYGPPNEKLFF.

Only one count was recorded for this clone. The chain is built from TRBV11-2 and TRBJ2-3; 7 nucleotides agree with TRBD1. Germline loops: CDR1 SGHAT, CDR2 FQNNGV. This CDR3 region has 15 residues. The V gene end was trimmed by 5 bases and the J gene end by 5 bases; junction bases not matched to a gene: 10. The CDR3 DNA sequence: TGTGCCAGCAGCCCCCTGACAGGGCGTCGAGATACGCAGTATTTT. Encoded protein: CASSPLTGRRDTQYF. The entire variable domain, with the rest obtained from reference TRBV11-2 and TRBJ2-3, is as follows: EAGVAQSPRYKIIEKRQSVAFWCNPISGHATLYWYQQILGQGPKLLIQFQNNGVVDDSQLPKDRFSAERLKGVDSTLKIQPAKLEDSAVYLCASSPLTGRRDTQYFGPGTRLTVL.

The CDR3: CASSLRVGTGEKAFF. CDR3 nucleotide sequence: TGTGCCAGCAGCCTACGTGTGGGGACAGGGGAAAAAGCTTTCTTT. This rearrangement joins TRBV7-2 to TRBJ1-1; 10 bases fit TRBD1. Trimming took 5 bases from V and 9 from J; bases not matched to a gene: 12. CDR3 length: 15 residues. Germline V gene lookup returns CDR1 SGHTA and CDR2 FQGNSA.